A single sample gave rise to the 18 T cell receptor beta chains below, sequenced in a study of blood T cell repertoires in COVID-19. Profiling relied on immunoSEQ multiplex PCR, and the TCRdb table lists in-frame clones only, not all of them. The sample shows about 260,000 clones, more than 75% of them seen only once. The sequenced material came from peripheral blood. The receptors shown here come from a man aged 40-49 years who had recovered from COVID-19.

CDR3 sequence: CASSPLGTSYLNEQFF. CDR3 nucleotides: TGTGCCAGCAGCCCCCTCGGGACTAGCTATCTCAATGAGCAGTTCTTC. The chain couples TRBV7-2 to TRBJ2-1; 9 bases are a match to TRBD2. The CDR3 runs to 16 residues. V lost 5 bases to trimming and J lost 6 bases; unmatched junction nucleotides: 11. Germline V gene lookup returns CDR1 SGHTA and CDR2 FQGNSA.

The CDR3 here is CASSLRGLAGSRGDTQYF. The CDR3 DNA follows: TGTGCCAGCAGCTTGAGGGGACTAGCGGGGTCCCGGGGAGATACGCAGTATTTT. The rearrangement joins TRBV5-5 to TRBJ2-3; TRBD2 matches 13 bases. The germline gives CDR1 SGHKS, CDR2 YYEKEE (reference sequence). The V gene end was trimmed by 1 base and the J gene end by 5 bases; junction bases not matched to a gene: 10. The CDR3 is made up of 18 amino acids.

The chain employs TRBV7-2 and TRBJ2-3, with 7 nucleotides matching TRBD2. CDR3 length equals 15 residues. J gave up 3 bases and V 5 bases, and 8 bases lay outside the gene matches. The germline CDR1 and CDR2 sequences are SGHTA and FQGNSA. The CDR3 coding sequence is TGTGCCAGCAGCATCGCCGGCGGGGGAACAGATACGCAGTATTTT. This codes for CASSIAGGGTDTQYF.

The rearrangement joins TRBV10-1 to TRBJ2-1; 10 nucleotides align to TRBD2. The CDR3 runs 16 residues. The V and J ends lost 4 bases and 7 bases, in that order; junction bases with no gene match: 10. Germline V gene data show CDR1 as WNHNN and CDR2 as SYGVQD (reference sequence). In DNA form, the CDR3 reads TGCGCCAGCAGTGGGATCAGCGGGGGGGCCGGGAATGAGCAGTTCTTC. Its protein product is CASSGISGGAGNEQFF.

V gene TRBV5-1 combines with J gene TRBJ2-2; 7 bases are a match to TRBD2. Germline CDR1 is SGHRS and CDR2 is YFSETQ. This CDR3 is 13 amino acids long. Here the CDR3 DNA reads TGCGCTAGCGGGCCGATGAACACCGGGGAGCTGTTTTTT. Amino acids: CASGPMNTGELFF.

The chain carries TRBV4-2 and TRBJ2-1, with D perhaps TRBD2 (6 bases). Between the trimmed V and J ends, which lost 3 bases and 9 bases, there was a span of 9 bases. The length of the CDR3 is 12 residues. Per germline, CDR1 LGHNA and CDR2 YNFKEQ. The CDR3, as DNA: TGTGCCAGCAGCCAGCTCGGGGGTGAGCAGTTCTTC. This sequence encodes CASSQLGGEQFF.

V is TRBV6-5 and J is TRBJ2-1; D gene uncertain. Germline V gene data show CDR1 as MNHEY and CDR2 as SVGAGI. This CDR3 is built from 14 residues. V was cut by 0 bases and J by 9 bases, with 12 bases left in between. CDR3 loop: CASSYSQISLEQFF. CDR3 DNA sequence: TGTGCCAGCAGTTACTCGCAGATCAGTCTTGAGCAGTTCTTC.

V is TRBV24-1 and J is TRBJ1-2; TRBD1 aligns across 8 bases. The V and J ends lost 7 bases and 4 bases, in that order; junction bases with no gene match: 10. CDR1 and CDR2 (germline): KGHDR, SFDVKD. This CDR3 has 15 residues. The CDR3 coding sequence is TGTGCCACCAGCCGAACCGGGACAGGCGGCTATGGCTACACCTTC. This translates into CATSRTGTGGYGYTF.

The genes are TRBV4-1 and TRBJ2-1; a weak D match, TRBD2 (6 bases). The V end lost 4 bases, the J end lost 8 bases, and 12 bases lay between the germline ends. CDR1 and CDR2 (germline): MGHRA, YSYEKL. The CDR3 is 13 amino acids. Here the CDR3 reads CASSLRGGYEQFF. The DNA for the CDR3 is TGCGCCAGCAGCCTTCGGGGAGGCTATGAGCAGTTCTTC.

The V gene is TRBV18, the J gene TRBJ2-7; 7 nucleotides match TRBD1. The CDR3 totals 15 residues. V was pared by 5 bases and J by 3 bases, with 10 bases of the junction left unmatched. CDR1 is KGHSH and CDR2 is LQKENI in the germline V gene. Here the CDR3 reads CASSLKQGRLYEQYF. CDR3 sequence (DNA): TGTGCCAGCTCATTGAAACAGGGGCGTCTCTACGAGCAGTACTTC.

The gene calls are TRBV7-8 and TRBJ2-1, with 10 bases aligning to TRBD2. The J segment lost 8 bases and the V segment lost 1 base, leaving 11 bases of the junction unmatched. Germline CDR1 reads SGHVS; CDR2 reads FQNEAQ. CDR3 length equals 17 residues. The CDR3 loop reads CASSLGPAGGPLYEQFF. In nucleotides, the CDR3 is TGTGCCAGCAGCTTAGGGCCAGCGGGAGGGCCCCTTTATGAGCAGTTCTTC.

This clone showed up just once. The chain has TRBV6-5 and TRBJ2-3; D remains unclear. Between the trimmed V and J ends, which lost 2 bases and 5 bases, there was a span of 14 bases. The germline gives CDR1 MNHEY, CDR2 SVGAGI. The CDR3 spans 15 residues. CDR3 region: CASSYRNSARDTQYF. Written as DNA, the CDR3 is TGTGCCAGCAGTTACCGCAACAGTGCGCGAGATACGCAGTATTTT.

This chain connects TRBV24-1 to TRBJ2-1; 10 positions agree with TRBD1. This CDR3 has 15 amino acids. Germline assignment: CDR1 KGHDR and CDR2 SFDVKD. The V segment lost 3 bases and the J segment 3 bases; nucleotides outside the gene matches: 1. The CDR3, as DNA: TGTGCCACCAGTGATGGACAGGGGGACTACAATGAGCAGTTCTTC. Its translation is CATSDGQGDYNEQFF.

This chain links TRBV11-2 with TRBJ2-5; 11 bases are shared with TRBD2. Losses at the gene ends were 4 bases for V and 5 bases for J; bases not matched to a gene: 9. The germline gives CDR1 SGHAT, CDR2 FQNNGV. This CDR3 is 16 amino acids long. The DNA for the CDR3 is TGTGCCAGCAGCTCCACGTCGACTAGCGGGGACGAGACCCAGTACTTC. Its translation: CASSSTSTSGDETQYF.

The chain couples TRBV11-2 to TRBJ1-4; 7 bases are a match to TRBD1. The CDR3 sequence is 18 residues long. CDR1 and CDR2 from the germline V gene are SGHAT and FQNNGV. Trimming took 4 bases from V and 5 from J; bases not matched to a gene: 16. CDR3 region: CASSSRPVSGQLNEKLFF. The DNA of the CDR3 is TGTGCCAGCAGCTCAAGACCGGTTTCGGGACAGTTGAATGAAAAACTGTTTTTT.

The CDR3 loop reads CASSLASLTSGQETQYF. DNA of the CDR3: TGTGCCAGCAGCTTAGCCTCCTTAACTAGCGGACAAGAGACCCAGTACTTC. V gene TRBV7-9 combines with J gene TRBJ2-5, with 8 bases that match TRBD2. V shed 0 bases and J 2 bases; nucleotides not matched to a gene: 8. This CDR3 has 17 amino acids. The germline gives CDR1 SEHNR, CDR2 FQNEAQ (reference sequence).

The chain joins TRBV7-9 to TRBJ1-1; TRBD1 might be the D (5 bases). The V gene's germline CDR1 is SEHNR and CDR2 FQNEAQ (reference sequence). This CDR3 has 15 residues. V was shortened by 1 base and J by 5 bases, with 14 bases between the two germline ends. CDR3 in amino acids: CASSLGDVGGTEAFF. As DNA, the CDR3 is TGTGCCAGCAGCTTAGGGGATGTCGGGGGTACTGAAGCTTTCTTT. Full variable domain (outside the CDR3, taken from reference TRBV7-9 and TRBJ1-1): DTGVSQNPRHKITKRGQNVTFRCDPISEHNRLYWYRQTLGQGPEFLTYFQNEAQLEKSRLLSDRFSAERPKGSFSTLEIQRTEQGDSAMYLCASSLGDVGGTEAFFGQGTRLTVV.

The J gene is TRBJ2-3, the V gene TRBV5-1; 8 bases fit TRBD2. The V segment lost 3 bases and the J segment 4 bases; nucleotides outside the gene matches: 4. This CDR3 comprises 14 residues. Germline V gene sequence: CDR1 SGHRS, CDR2 YFSETQ. The CDR3 bases are TGCGCCAGCAGCTCTCGGGGGGGCCCAGATACGCAGTATTTT. Translating gives CASSSRGGPDTQYF.